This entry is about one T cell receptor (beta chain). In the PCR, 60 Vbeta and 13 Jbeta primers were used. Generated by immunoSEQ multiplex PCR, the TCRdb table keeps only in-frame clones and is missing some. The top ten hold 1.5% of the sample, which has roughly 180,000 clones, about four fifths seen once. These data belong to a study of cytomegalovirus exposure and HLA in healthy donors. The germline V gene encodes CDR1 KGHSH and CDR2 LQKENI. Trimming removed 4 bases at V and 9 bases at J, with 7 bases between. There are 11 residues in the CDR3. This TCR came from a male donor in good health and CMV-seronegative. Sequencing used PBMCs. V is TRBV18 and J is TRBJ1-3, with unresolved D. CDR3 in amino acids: CASSRAGTIYF. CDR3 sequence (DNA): TGTGCCAGCTCACGTGCCGGCACCATATATTTT.